These T cell receptor beta chains were read from a single sample in a study of cytomegalovirus exposure and HLA in healthy donors. Libraries were prepared by immunoSEQ multiplex PCR; TCRdb keeps only in-frame clonotypes and omits some of them. The listing records 150,000 to 200,000 clones. The sample comprised PBMCs. The receptors derive from a man under 40 in good health and CMV-seronegative. Each CDR3 is given with its conserved first and last residue. Each record gives: V gene, J gene, D gene, CDR3 DNA, CDR3 protein. A D gene is named only where the DNA matches it firmly.

V gene: TRBV30
J gene: TRBJ1-2
D gene: TRBD1
CDR3 DNA: TGTGCCTTCGCCCATCCAGACAGGGCCATTGGCTACACCTTC
CDR3 protein: CAFAHPDRAIGYTF

V gene: TRBV5-1
J gene: TRBJ2-1
D gene: NA
CDR3 DNA: TGCGCCAGCAGCAAGACTAATTCTGCAATAAACGATGAGCAGTTCTTC
CDR3 protein: CASSKTNSAINDEQFF

V gene: TRBV9
J gene: TRBJ1-1
D gene: NA
CDR3 DNA: TGTGCCAGCAGCCATGATTTGGTAGCGAACACTGAAGCTTTCTTT
CDR3 protein: CASSHDLVANTEAFF

V gene: TRBV19
J gene: TRBJ2-3
D gene: TRBD2
CDR3 DNA: TGTGCCAGTAGTATAGGCCACTTGCGGGGGAGCACAGATACGCAGTATTTT
CDR3 protein: CASSIGHLRGSTDTQYF

V gene: TRBV9
J gene: TRBJ2-5
D gene: NA
CDR3 DNA: TGTGCCAGCAGCGTATCCCAGGGGGGAGAGACCCAGTACTTC
CDR3 protein: CASSVSQGGETQYF

V gene: TRBV5-1
J gene: TRBJ2-1
D gene: NA
CDR3 DNA: TGCGCCAGCAGCTTGGCTGTTGATCCCAAGGGGGAGTCCAATGAGCAGTTCTTC
CDR3 protein: CASSLAVDPKGESNEQFF

V gene: TRBV12-5
J gene: TRBJ2-7
D gene: NA
CDR3 DNA: TGTGCTAGTGGTTCCCACTACGAGCAGTACTTC
CDR3 protein: CASGSHYEQYF

V gene: TRBV19
J gene: TRBJ2-6
D gene: NA
CDR3 DNA: TGTGCCAGTACTGAGAGCTCTGGGGCCAACGTCCTGACTTTC
CDR3 protein: CASTESSGANVLTF

V gene: TRBV10-3
J gene: TRBJ2-2
D gene: TRBD2
CDR3 DNA: TGTGCCATCAGTACACTAGCGGGAGGTAGCACCGGGGAGCTGTTTTTT
CDR3 protein: CAISTLAGGSTGELFF

V gene: TRBV4-3
J gene: TRBJ2-1
D gene: NA
CDR3 DNA: TGCGCCAGCAGCCCCGGGCCTTCGGGAAACTACAATGAGCAGTTCTTC
CDR3 protein: CASSPGPSGNYNEQFF

V gene: TRBV11-3
J gene: TRBJ2-1
D gene: NA
CDR3 DNA: TGTGCCAGCAGCGACGGGACTCACAATGAGCAGTTCTTC
CDR3 protein: CASSDGTHNEQFF

V gene: TRBV4-3
J gene: TRBJ2-4
D gene: NA
CDR3 DNA: TGCGCCAGCGGAAATAGCATTTCAGACATTCAGTACTTC
CDR3 protein: CASGNSISDIQYF

V gene: TRBV30
J gene: TRBJ2-7
D gene: NA
CDR3 DNA: TGTGCCTGGAGTGTACCAGGGCTCTCCTACGAGCAGTACTTC
CDR3 protein: CAWSVPGLSYEQYF

V gene: TRBV7-2
J gene: TRBJ2-1
D gene: NA
CDR3 DNA: TGTGCCAGCAGCCTGACGTGGACTGCGAAAGAAAATGAGCAGTTCTTC
CDR3 protein: CASSLTWTAKENEQFF

V gene: TRBV10-3
J gene: TRBJ1-2
D gene: TRBD1
CDR3 DNA: TGTGCCATCAACAGGGGACAGGGGGATTTCTATGGCTACACCTTC
CDR3 protein: CAINRGQGDFYGYTF

V gene: TRBV6-5
J gene: TRBJ2-2
D gene: TRBD1
CDR3 DNA: TGTGCCAGCAGGGCAGAGGACAGGGGGACCGGGGAGCTGTTTTTT
CDR3 protein: CASRAEDRGTGELFF

V gene: TRBV7-3
J gene: TRBJ2-3
D gene: TRBD1
CDR3 DNA: TGTGCCAGCAGCTTACTGACTACAGGGGGCACAGATACGCAGTATTTT
CDR3 protein: CASSLLTTGGTDTQYF

V gene: TRBV7-6
J gene: TRBJ2-7
D gene: NA
CDR3 DNA: TGTGCCAGCAGTCCCTACTCTACAGGAACTAACTCCTACGAGCAGTACTTC
CDR3 protein: CASSPYSTGTNSYEQYF

V gene: TRBV2
J gene: TRBJ2-1
D gene: NA
CDR3 DNA: TGTGCCAGCCACTTGTCTGGCGGCAATGAGCAGTTCTTC
CDR3 protein: CASHLSGGNEQFF

V gene: TRBV4-1
J gene: TRBJ2-1
D gene: TRBD2
CDR3 DNA: TGCGCCAGCAGCCAACTAGCGGGAGTAAGCAATGAGCAGTTCTTC
CDR3 protein: CASSQLAGVSNEQFF

V gene: TRBV5-4
J gene: TRBJ1-1
D gene: NA
CDR3 DNA: TGTGCCAGCAGTAAGACAGTGAACACTGAAGCTTTCTTT
CDR3 protein: CASSKTVNTEAFF

V gene: TRBV18
J gene: TRBJ2-7
D gene: NA
CDR3 DNA: TGTGCCAGCTCACCTACCATACTTGGGAGCTCCTACGAGCAGTACTTC
CDR3 protein: CASSPTILGSSYEQYF

V gene: TRBV5-1
J gene: TRBJ1-5
D gene: TRBD1
CDR3 DNA: TGCGCCAGCAGCTTCCAGGGGGCGCAAACTGAGCCCCAGCATTTT
CDR3 protein: CASSFQGAQTEPQHF

V gene: TRBV5-1
J gene: TRBJ2-2
D gene: NA
CDR3 DNA: TGCGCCAGCAGCCTCGGGCAGGGTGGGACCGGGGAGCTGTTTTTT
CDR3 protein: CASSLGQGGTGELFF

V gene: TRBV9
J gene: TRBJ2-1
D gene: NA
CDR3 DNA: TGTGCCAGCAGCCCCCTGACCGGGACTCCCTGGGGGGAGCAGTTCTTC
CDR3 protein: CASSPLTGTPWGEQFF

V gene: TRBV7-9
J gene: TRBJ1-3
D gene: TRBD1
CDR3 DNA: TGTGCCAGCAGCTTTTGGGGACAGACGGGCCGAAGCACCATATATTTT
CDR3 protein: CASSFWGQTGRSTIYF

V gene: TRBV5-1
J gene: TRBJ1-1
D gene: NA
CDR3 DNA: TGCGCCAGCAGCTCGGCGGGTCTGCCGACTGAAGCTTTCTTT
CDR3 protein: CASSSAGLPTEAFF

V gene: TRBV6-4
J gene: TRBJ2-1
D gene: TRBD2
CDR3 DNA: TGTGCCAGCAGCACCGGGACTAGCAACCATGAGCAGTTCTTC
CDR3 protein: CASSTGTSNHEQFF

V gene: TRBV7-6
J gene: TRBJ1-1
D gene: TRBD1
CDR3 DNA: TGTGCCAGCAGCGTGACAGGGGTGGGCACTGAAGCTTTCTTT
CDR3 protein: CASSVTGVGTEAFF

V gene: TRBV5-1
J gene: TRBJ2-6
D gene: NA
CDR3 DNA: TGCGCCAGCAGCTTGGGACAACACTCTGGGGCCAACGTCCTGACTTTC
CDR3 protein: CASSLGQHSGANVLTF

V gene: TRBV9
J gene: TRBJ2-7
D gene: NA
CDR3 DNA: TGTGCCAGCAGCGTGACGGAGTACGAGCAGTACTTC
CDR3 protein: CASSVTEYEQYF

V gene: TRBV6-6
J gene: TRBJ1-3
D gene: TRBD1
CDR3 DNA: TGTGCCAGCAGTCTGGGACAGAACTCTGGAAACACCATATATTTT
CDR3 protein: CASSLGQNSGNTIYF

V gene: TRBV6-1
J gene: TRBJ1-2
D gene: NA
CDR3 DNA: TGTGCCAGCAGTGGGCGGACAGCCAGACTCTACTATGGCTACACCTTC
CDR3 protein: CASSGRTARLYYGYTF

V gene: TRBV5-4
J gene: TRBJ1-2
D gene: NA
CDR3 DNA: TGTGCCAGCAGCTTGGATTCAGGGCCAGCCTATGGCTACACCTTC
CDR3 protein: CASSLDSGPAYGYTF

V gene: TRBV15
J gene: TRBJ1-4
D gene: NA
CDR3 DNA: TGTGCCACCAGCAGAGGACCGACGGGACTACTTAATGAAAAACTGTTTTTT
CDR3 protein: CATSRGPTGLLNEKLFF

V gene: TRBV25-1
J gene: TRBJ2-3
D gene: NA
CDR3 DNA: TGTGCCAGCAGTGCCAGACTAGAAGGGACAGATACGCAGTATTTT
CDR3 protein: CASSARLEGTDTQYF

V gene: TRBV19
J gene: TRBJ1-1
D gene: TRBD1
CDR3 DNA: TGTGCCAGTAGTATCGGGGGGACAGGGGGGATCGCCACTGAAGCTTTCTTT
CDR3 protein: CASSIGGTGGIATEAFF

V gene: TRBV12-5
J gene: TRBJ1-5
D gene: NA
CDR3 DNA: TGTGCTAGTGGTTTGGCCCAGGGGTATAGCAATCAGCCCCAGCATTTT
CDR3 protein: CASGLAQGYSNQPQHF

V gene: TRBV6-6
J gene: TRBJ1-1
D gene: TRBD1
CDR3 DNA: TGTGCCAGCAGTCGTGGGACAGGAATTTACACTGAAGCTTTCTTT
CDR3 protein: CASSRGTGIYTEAFF

V gene: TRBV19
J gene: TRBJ2-5
D gene: NA
CDR3 DNA: TGTGCCAGTAGTAAGAGGGTTCAAGAGACCCAGTACTTC
CDR3 protein: CASSKRVQETQYF

V gene: TRBV5-5
J gene: TRBJ2-5
D gene: TRBD1
CDR3 DNA: TGTGCCAGCAGCTCCGACAGGGAACAAGAGACCCAGTACTTC
CDR3 protein: CASSSDREQETQYF

V gene: TRBV19
J gene: TRBJ2-5
D gene: TRBD1
CDR3 DNA: TGTGCCAGTAGTTCCGGGACAGGGTTTAAAGAGACCCAGTACTTC
CDR3 protein: CASSSGTGFKETQYF

V gene: TRBV6-5
J gene: TRBJ2-7
D gene: NA
CDR3 DNA: TGTGCCAGCAGTTACTCGAGAGGGTTCTACGAGCAGTACTTC
CDR3 protein: CASSYSRGFYEQYF